This TCR beta chain comes out of a study of PD-L1 blockade in urothelial cancer. Background on the study: Prior chemotherapy regimens per patient numbered 0 to 3.

In each PCR, synthetic TCR analog templates were spiked in. This table comes from immunoSEQ multiplex PCR, and its TCRdb copy is limited to in-frame clones, with some not included. The sample includes 100,000 to 150,000 clones, less than 85% seen only once; the top ten take 3.2%. This sample's time point: pretreatment peripheral blood. A few counts support this clone. The CDR3 runs 15 residues. In germline, CDR1 is SGHRS, CDR2 YFSETQ. The V end lost 4 bases, the J end lost 2 bases, and 13 bases lay between the germline ends. The material sequenced was PBMCs, taken around atezolizumab (anti-PD-L1) treatment. The genes are TRBV5-1 and TRBJ1-3; weak D call: TRBD1 (5 bases). The receptor's source is a man aged 50 or older with urothelial cancer. The CDR3 spells CASSTLGRAGNTIYF. CDR3 nucleotides: TGCGCCAGCAGCACGCTCGGCAGGGCTGGAAACACCATATATTTT.